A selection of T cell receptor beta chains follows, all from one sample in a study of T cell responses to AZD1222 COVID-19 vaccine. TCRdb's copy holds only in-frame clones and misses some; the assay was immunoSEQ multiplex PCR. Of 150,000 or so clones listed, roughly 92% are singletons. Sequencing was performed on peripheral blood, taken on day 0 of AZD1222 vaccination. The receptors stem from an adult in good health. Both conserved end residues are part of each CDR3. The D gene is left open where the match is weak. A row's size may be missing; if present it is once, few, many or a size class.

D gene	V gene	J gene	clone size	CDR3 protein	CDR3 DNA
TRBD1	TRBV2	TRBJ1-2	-	CAGQGANYGYTF	TGTGCCGGCCAGGGGGCTAACTATGGCTACACCTTC
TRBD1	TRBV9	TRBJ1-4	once	CASSRGGGGVLEKLFF	TGTGCCAGCAGCCGAGGAGGGGGCGGTGTTTTGGAAAAACTGTTTTTT
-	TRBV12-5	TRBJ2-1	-	CASGLVKEQFF	TGTGCTAGTGGTTTGGTAAAGGAGCAGTTCTTC
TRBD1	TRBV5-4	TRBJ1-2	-	CASSLAGQGSYGYTF	TGTGCCAGCAGCTTGGCGGGACAGGGGTCCTATGGCTACACCTTC
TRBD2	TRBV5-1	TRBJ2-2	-	CASSPGTSSGRNTGELFF	TGCGCCAGCAGCCCCGGGACCTCTAGCGGAAGGAACACCGGGGAGCTGTTTTTT
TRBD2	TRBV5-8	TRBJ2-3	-	CASSPPGGDTQYF	TGTGCCAGCAGCCCTCCGGGGGGAGATACGCAGTATTTT
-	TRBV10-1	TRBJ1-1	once	CASSDGWNTEAFF	TGCGCCAGCAGTGACGGTTGGAACACTGAAGCTTTCTTT
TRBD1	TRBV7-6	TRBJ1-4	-	CASSRLRGEGTGASALSEKLFF	TGTGCCAGCAGCCGACTTAGGGGGGAGGGGACAGGGGCTTCGGCACTGAGTGAAAAACTGTTTTTT
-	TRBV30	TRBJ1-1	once	CAWSVSLVTEAFF	TGTGCCTGGAGTGTTTCCCTCGTTACTGAAGCTTTCTTT
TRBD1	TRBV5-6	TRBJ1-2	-	CASSVGQGIYGYTF	TGTGCCAGCAGCGTGGGACAGGGGATCTATGGCTACACCTTC
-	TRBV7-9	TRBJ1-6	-	CASSSPFFEGLSSNSPLHF	TGTGCCAGCAGCTCCCCTTTTTTTGAAGGGCTGAGTTCTAATTCACCCCTCCACTTT
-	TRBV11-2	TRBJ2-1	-	CASRGADNEQFF	TGTGCCAGCAGAGGGGCGGACAATGAGCAGTTCTTC
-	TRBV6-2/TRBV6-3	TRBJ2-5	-	CASSETGKETQYF	TGTGCCAGCAGTGAGACGGGGAAAGAGACCCAGTACTTC
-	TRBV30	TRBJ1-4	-	CAWSAQEKLFF	TGTGCCTGGAGTGCTCAAGAAAAACTGTTTTTT
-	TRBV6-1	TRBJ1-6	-	CASSGARENSPLHF	TGTGCCAGCAGTGGAGCCCGTGAGAATTCACCCCTCCACTTT
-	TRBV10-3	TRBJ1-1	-	CAIRGGGQSNTEAFF	TGTGCCATCAGGGGAGGGGGACAATCGAACACTGAAGCTTTCTTT
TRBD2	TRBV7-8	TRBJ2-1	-	CASSRTSGGSYNEQFF	TGTGCCAGCAGCCGTACCAGCGGGGGGTCCTACAATGAGCAGTTCTTC
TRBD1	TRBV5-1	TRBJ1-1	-	CASSLGGQGHTEAFF	TGCGCCAGCAGCTTGGGGGGACAGGGACACACTGAAGCTTTCTTT
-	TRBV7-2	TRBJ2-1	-	CASSSRGGGSYNEQFF	TGTGCCAGCAGCTCGCGCGGGGGCGGGTCCTACAATGAGCAGTTCTTC
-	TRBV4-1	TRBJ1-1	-	CASRPTLGTEAFF	TGCGCCAGCAGACCGACACTTGGGACTGAAGCTTTCTTT
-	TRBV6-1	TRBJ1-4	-	CASSEVGARATNEKLFF	TGTGCCAGCAGTGAAGTGGGCGCCAGAGCGACTAATGAAAAACTGTTTTTT
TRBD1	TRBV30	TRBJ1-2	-	CAWREQGLAIGYTF	TGTGCCTGGAGGGAACAGGGGTTGGCTATCGGCTACACCTTC
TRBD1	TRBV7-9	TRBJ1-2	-	CASSSPGQGLNYGYTF	TGTGCCAGCAGCTCGCCGGGACAGGGGTTAAACTATGGCTACACCTTC
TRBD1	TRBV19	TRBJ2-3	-	CASSTRGSGYTDTQYF	TGTGCCAGTAGTACCAGGGGGTCGGGCTACACAGATACGCAGTATTTT
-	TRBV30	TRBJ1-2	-	CAWSADPNYGYTF	TGTGCCTGGAGTGCGGATCCTAACTATGGCTACACCTTC
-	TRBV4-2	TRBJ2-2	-	CASSAGTPNTGELFF	TGTGCCAGCAGCGCCGGGACTCCGAACACCGGGGAGCTGTTTTTT
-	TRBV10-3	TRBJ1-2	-	CAIKVQGSNYGYTF	TGTGCCATCAAAGTTCAGGGATCTAACTATGGCTACACCTTC
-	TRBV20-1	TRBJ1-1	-	CSASDVRVAFF	TGCAGTGCTAGCGACGTAAGGGTGGCTTTCTTT
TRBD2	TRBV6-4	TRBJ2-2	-	CASSNLGLAGGTGELFF	TGTGCCAGCAGCAACCTGGGACTAGCGGGAGGCACCGGGGAGCTGTTTTTT
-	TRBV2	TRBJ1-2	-	CASSEFAGTDYGYTF	TGTGCCAGCAGTGAATTTGCGGGGACTGACTATGGCTACACCTTC
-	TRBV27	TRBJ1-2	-	CASSLGRGGGYTF	TGTGCCAGCAGTTTGGGCAGGGGAGGAGGCTACACCTTC
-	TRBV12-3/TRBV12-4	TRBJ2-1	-	CASSLAAPGGQFF	TGTGCCAGCAGTTTAGCGGCTCCGGGTGGGCAGTTCTTC
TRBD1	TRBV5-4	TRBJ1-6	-	CASREAGGSYNSPLHF	TGTGCCAGCCGAGAGGCAGGGGGGTCCTATAATTCACCCCTCCACTTT
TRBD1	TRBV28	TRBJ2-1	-	CASSLGQGAKMGEQFF	TGTGCCAGCAGTTTGGGACAGGGGGCGAAAATGGGTGAGCAGTTCTTC
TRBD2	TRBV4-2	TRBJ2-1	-	CASSQRLSGSSSGSYNEQFF	TGTGCCAGCAGCCAAAGACTAAGCGGGAGCTCAAGTGGGTCCTACAATGAGCAGTTCTTC
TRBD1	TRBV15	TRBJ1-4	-	CATSAGQIATNEKLFF	TGTGCCACCAGCGCGGGACAGATTGCAACTAATGAAAAACTGTTTTTT
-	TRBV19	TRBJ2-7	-	CASDPGRGNEQYF	TGTGCCAGTGACCCGGGGCGGGGAAACGAGCAGTACTTC
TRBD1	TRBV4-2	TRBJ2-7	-	CASSQDWGTGSTGYEQYF	TGTGCCAGCAGCCAAGATTGGGGGACAGGTTCGACGGGCTACGAGCAGTACTTC
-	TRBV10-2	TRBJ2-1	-	CASSPDQITYNEQFF	TGCGCCAGCAGTCCGGACCAAATAACCTACAATGAGCAGTTCTTC
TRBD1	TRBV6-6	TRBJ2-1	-	CASRDRGLSEQFF	TGTGCCAGCCGGGACAGGGGGTTGAGTGAGCAGTTCTTC
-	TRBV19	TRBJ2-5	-	CASSIRGSRETQYF	TGTGCCAGTAGTATAAGGGGTTCCCGGGAGACCCAGTACTTC
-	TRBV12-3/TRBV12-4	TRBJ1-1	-	CASTQAINTEAFF	TGTGCCAGCACTCAAGCGATTAACACTGAAGCTTTCTTT
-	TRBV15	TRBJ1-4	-	CATSRDEKLFF	TGTGCCACCAGCAGAGATGAAAAACTGTTTTTT
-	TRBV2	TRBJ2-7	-	CASSEGTYEQYF	TGTGCCAGCAGTGAAGGGACCTACGAGCAGTACTTC
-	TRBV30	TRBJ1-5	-	CAWSKTNGNQPQHF	TGTGCCTGGAGTAAGACAAATGGCAATCAGCCCCAGCATTTT
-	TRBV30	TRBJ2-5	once	CAWSVRRGVGTQYF	TGTGCCTGGAGTGTACGCAGGGGTGTGGGGACCCAGTACTTC